These T cell receptor beta chains were read from a single sample in a study of shared clonotypes between healthy human individuals. Sequencing was performed with immunoSEQ multiplex PCR; in TCRdb, only in-frame clones are kept and a portion is missing. Here the sample spans some 470,000 clones, about 79% being singletons. Sequencing used PBMCs. The receptors stem from a woman in her thirties or forties in good health. Some clones in this sample may be carry-over from other donors' samples. CDR3s include the opening cysteine and the closing phenylalanine or tryptophan. D genes are given only for firm matches. A row's size may be missing; if present it is once, few, many or a size class.

J: TRBJ2-2; size: .; V: TRBV29-1; D: .; CDR3: CSVLVGMDTGELFF; DNA: TGCAGCGTTTTAGTCGGCATGGACACCGGGGAGCTGTTTTTT
J: TRBJ1-1; size: .; V: TRBV18; D: TRBD1; CDR3: CASSYLRDRGDNTEAFF; DNA: TGTGCCAGCTCGTACTTACGGGACAGGGGGGACAACACTGAAGCTTTCTTT
J: TRBJ2-5; size: .; V: TRBV7-9; D: .; CDR3: CASSLAADWQTRETQYF; DNA: TGTGCCAGCAGCTTAGCGGCGGACTGGCAGACCCGAGAGACCCAGTACTTC
J: TRBJ1-2; size: few; V: TRBV9; D: .; CDR3: CASTLDTSNYGYTF; DNA: TGTGCCAGCACCCTAGACACGTCTAACTATGGCTACACCTTC
J: TRBJ2-7; size: .; V: TRBV5-1; D: TRBD1; CDR3: CASSFDEQGAYEQYF; DNA: TGCGCCAGCAGCTTTGACGAACAGGGGGCCTACGAGCAGTACTTC
J: TRBJ2-3; size: .; V: TRBV9; D: TRBD2; CDR3: CASSETSGITDTQYF; DNA: TGTGCCAGCAGCGAGACTAGCGGGATCACAGATACGCAGTATTTT
J: TRBJ2-5; size: once; V: TRBV9; D: .; CDR3: CASSVGALSGETQYF; DNA: TGTGCCAGCAGCGTAGGGGCTCTCTCTGGGGAGACCCAGTACTTC
J: TRBJ1-1; size: .; V: TRBV18; D: .; CDR3: CASSYYPGGDTEAFF; DNA: TGTGCCAGCTCATACTACCCGGGGGGGGACACTGAAGCTTTCTTT
J: TRBJ1-1; size: few; V: TRBV18; D: .; CDR3: CASSKVVQRHEAFF; DNA: TGTGCCAGCTCAAAGGTGGTACAGCGACATGAAGCTTTCTTT
J: TRBJ1-5; size: .; V: TRBV5-1; D: .; CDR3: CASSLGAFQPQHF; DNA: TGCGCCAGCAGCTTGGGCGCATTCCAGCCCCAGCATTTT
J: TRBJ2-3; size: .; V: TRBV21-1; D: .; CDR3: CASNLNGTSGALYTDTQYF; DNA: TGTGCCAGCAACTTGAACGGGACTAGCGGAGCCCTTTACACAGATACGCAGTATTTT
J: TRBJ1-2; size: .; V: TRBV27; D: .; CDR3: CASSKRHPGDSDYGYTF; DNA: TGTGCCAGCAGTAAGCGCCACCCAGGAGACAGCGACTATGGCTACACCTTC
J: TRBJ1-2; size: .; V: TRBV5-6; D: .; CDR3: CASSPPGADGYTF; DNA: TGTGCCAGCAGCCCTCCCGGGGCGGATGGCTACACCTTC
J: TRBJ1-5; size: .; V: TRBV4-2; D: TRBD1; CDR3: CASSQITGEQPQHF; DNA: TGTGCCAGCAGCCAGATCACAGGGGAGCAGCCCCAGCATTTT
J: TRBJ2-7; size: few; V: TRBV5-6; D: TRBD1; CDR3: CASSLGTGKHYF; DNA: TGTGCCAGCAGCTTGGGGACAGGGAAACACTACTTC
J: TRBJ1-2; size: .; V: TRBV18; D: .; CDR3: CASSPDLTGKYYGYTF; DNA: TGTGCCAGCTCACCTGACCTAACAGGAAAGTACTATGGCTACACCTTC
J: TRBJ2-7; size: .; V: TRBV6-1; D: .; CDR3: CASISEGGGEQYF; DNA: TGTGCCAGCATCTCTGAGGGAGGGGGCGAGCAGTACTTC
J: TRBJ2-2; size: .; V: TRBV7-2; D: TRBD1; CDR3: CASGQGGTGELFF; DNA: TGTGCCAGCGGACAGGGCGGGACCGGGGAGCTGTTTTTT
J: TRBJ1-2; size: .; V: TRBV5-3; D: .; CDR3: CADVWAEYGYTF; DNA: TGTGCCGATGTGTGGGCAGAGTATGGCTACACCTTC
J: TRBJ1-3; size: .; V: TRBV5-1; D: .; CDR3: CASSLEGSGASGNTIYF; DNA: TGCGCCAGCAGCTTGGAGGGTAGTGGGGCCTCTGGAAACACCATATATTTT
J: TRBJ2-5; size: once; V: TRBV5-1; D: .; CDR3: CASSLEGRMQYETQYF; DNA: TGCGCCAGCAGCTTGGAGGGCAGGATGCAGTACGAGACCCAGTACTTC
J: TRBJ1-4; size: .; V: TRBV2; D: .; CDR3: CASQGLQNEKLFF; DNA: TGTGCCAGCCAGGGGTTACAAAATGAAAAACTGTTTTTT
J: TRBJ2-3; size: many; V: TRBV2; D: .; CDR3: CASSRPKGGTDTQYF; DNA: TGTGCCAGCAGTCGCCCGAAAGGGGGCACAGATACGCAGTATTTT
J: TRBJ2-3; size: once; V: TRBV18; D: .; CDR3: CASSSDFSTDTQYF; DNA: TGTGCCAGCTCGTCAGATTTCAGCACAGATACGCAGTATTTT
J: TRBJ2-5; size: .; V: TRBV7-2; D: TRBD2; CDR3: CASSLALAGDNEQYF; DNA: TGTGCCAGCAGCTTAGCACTAGCGGGAGACAATGAGCAGTACTTC
J: TRBJ2-3; size: .; V: TRBV27; D: TRBD2; CDR3: CASSPGTSPQTDTQYF; DNA: TGTGCCAGCAGTCCTGGGACTAGCCCCCAGACAGATACGCAGTATTTT
J: TRBJ1-1; size: .; V: TRBV10-2; D: .; CDR3: CASTSDSGTEAFF; DNA: TGCGCCAGCACTTCAGACTCGGGCACTGAAGCTTTCTTT
J: TRBJ1-5; size: .; V: TRBV10-3; D: TRBD1; CDR3: CASSGQTGHSQPQHF; DNA: TGTGCCAGCAGTGGGCAGACAGGGCATAGTCAGCCCCAGCATTTT
J: TRBJ2-7; size: few; V: TRBV10-3; D: .; CDR3: CAISEGAPYEQYF; DNA: TGTGCCATCAGTGAAGGGGCCCCCTACGAGCAGTACTTC
J: TRBJ2-3; size: .; V: TRBV28; D: .; CDR3: CASSSLTGFTDTQYF; DNA: TGTGCCAGCAGTTCCCTGACAGGTTTCACAGATACGCAGTATTTT
J: TRBJ1-5; size: .; V: TRBV28; D: .; CDR3: CASSGPRGQPQHF; DNA: TGTGCCTCCTCGGGGCCCCGAGGTCAGCCCCAGCATTTT
J: TRBJ2-1; size: .; V: TRBV7-2; D: TRBD2; CDR3: CASSLTSGSTYNEQFF; DNA: TGTGCCAGCAGCTTGACTAGCGGGAGTACGTACAATGAGCAGTTCTTC
J: TRBJ2-7; size: .; V: TRBV30; D: .; CDR3: CAWSVSGHEQYF; DNA: TGTGCCTGGAGTGTATCCGGGCACGAGCAGTACTTC
J: TRBJ2-2; size: few; V: TRBV5-4; D: TRBD1; CDR3: CASSPGTGRDTGELFF; DNA: TGTGCCAGCAGCCCTGGGACAGGGCGGGACACCGGGGAGCTGTTTTTT
J: TRBJ2-4; size: .; V: TRBV4-1; D: .; CDR3: CASSHVGTAKNIQYF; DNA: TGCGCCAGCAGCCACGTGGGGACAGCCAAAAACATTCAGTACTTC
J: TRBJ2-7; size: .; V: TRBV6-5; D: TRBD1; CDR3: CASSLGTGSYEQYF; DNA: TGTGCCAGCAGCCTTGGGACAGGGTCCTACGAGCAGTACTTC
J: TRBJ2-1; size: .; V: TRBV5-4; D: TRBD2; CDR3: CASSLGGLAGVAYNEQFF; DNA: TGTGCCAGCAGCTTGGGAGGGCTAGCGGGGGTCGCGTACAATGAGCAGTTCTTC
J: TRBJ2-3; size: .; V: TRBV10-3; D: .; CDR3: CAISRLWGITSDTQYF; DNA: TGTGCCATCAGCCGGTTGTGGGGAATTACGTCAGATACGCAGTATTTT
J: TRBJ1-2; size: .; V: TRBV19; D: TRBD1; CDR3: CASSLQGDYGYTF; DNA: TGTGCCAGTAGTTTACAGGGGGACTATGGCTACACCTTC
J: TRBJ2-5; size: .; V: TRBV11-2; D: .; CDR3: CASSPDRAQETQYF; DNA: TGTGCCAGCAGCCCCGACAGAGCCCAAGAGACCCAGTACTTC
J: TRBJ2-2; size: .; V: TRBV11-2; D: .; CDR3: CASSLAGLVGTGELFF; DNA: TGTGCCAGCAGCTTGGCGGGGTTAGTAGGCACCGGGGAGCTGTTTTTT